This T cell receptor (beta chain) was observed in a study of cytomegalovirus exposure and HLA in healthy donors. Study-wide points: Listed as cytomegalovirus-associated were 150 to 200 TCR beta chains.

This CDR3 has 17 residues. The trim removed 3 bases at V and 0 bases at J, leaving 10 bases unmatched. The germline V gene encodes CDR1 SGHAT and CDR2 FQNNGV. The PCR contained 60 Vbeta and 13 Jbeta primers. Repertoires were generated with immunoSEQ multiplex PCR, while TCRdb's copy carries only in-frame clones and drops some. The data include about 110,000 clones; the top ten clones carry around 3.5%. Comments on this clone: As yet, its antigen is unknown. Within the sample, other DNA sequences also encode this same CDR3.

V usage is TRBV11-2 and J usage is TRBJ1-2, with TRBD1 matching over 7 bases. Sequenced material: PBMCs. The clonotype was recovered from a man younger than 40 in good health and CMV-seronegative. Here the CDR3 reads CASSLWGNRGANYGYTF. CDR3 sequence (DNA): TGTGCCAGCAGCTTGTGGGGCAACAGGGGAGCTAACTATGGCTACACCTTC.